One and the same sample provided the 13 T cell receptor beta chains below, sequenced in a study of T cells after posttransplantation cyclophosphamide. Here immunoSEQ multiplex PCR was the method, and the copy in TCRdb shows in-frame clones only, minus some. The sample was found to contain 35,000 to 40,000 clones, and every one recurs. Specimen: PBMCs. Every receptor here comes from a man aged 45-65 years in good health, CMV-negative, and a related stem cell transplant donor.

This clone was recorded at least ten times. This rearrangement joins TRBV7-9 to TRBJ2-2; 7 bases fit TRBD1. The germline CDR1 and CDR2 sequences are SEHNR and FQNEAQ (reference sequence). The CDR3 is made up of 16 amino acids. The V gene end was trimmed by 5 bases and the J gene end by 6 bases; junction bases not matched to a gene: 12. This CDR3 reads CASSALQGDRAGELFF. CDR3 bases: TGTGCCAGCAGCGCACTGCAGGGGGATCGCGCCGGGGAGCTGTTTTTT.

The rearrangement links TRBV2 to TRBJ2-5, with D uncertain. The CDR3 loop spans 14 amino acids. V lost 3 bases to trimming and J lost 5 bases, with 13 bases between them. Germline lookup yields CDR1 SNHLY and CDR2 FYNNEI. The CDR3 spells CASSEVSSAETQYF. The CDR3 bases are TGTGCCAGCAGTGAGGTATCCTCCGCGGAGACCCAGTACTTC. Looking up the rest from reference TRBV2 and TRBJ2-5 gives the full variable domain: EPEVTQTPSHQVTQMGQEVILRCVPISNHLYFYWYRQILGQKVEFLVSFYNNEISEKSEIFDDQFSVERPDGSNFTLKIRSTKLEDSAMYFCASSEVSSAETQYFGPGTRLLVL.

This sequence joins TRBV10-2 and TRBJ2-3; 7 positions agree with TRBD2. This CDR3 has 14 residues. V trimming: 3 bases; J trimming: 3 bases; junction bases outside the gene matches: 3. Germline lookup yields CDR1 WSHSY and CDR2 SAAADI. For the CDR3, the DNA is TGCGCCAGCAGTGACCCGGGAGGTACAGATACGCAGTATTTT. It codes for CASSDPGGTDTQYF.

This clone showed up just a few times. V is TRBV9 and J is TRBJ2-2; 12 bases align to TRBD2. The CDR3 runs to 17 residues. Germline V gene data show CDR1 as SGDLS and CDR2 as YYNGEE. V gave up 0 bases and J gave up 4 bases; unmatched junction bases: 4. The CDR3 DNA reads as TGTGCCAGCAGCGTAGGACTAGCGGGGGTTAGCACCGGGGAGCTGTTTTTT. Its protein is CASSVGLAGVSTGELFF.

This clone occurred many times. The rearrangement joins TRBV7-2 to TRBJ1-5, with D maybe TRBD1 (6 bases). CDR1 and CDR2 from the germline V gene are SGHTA and FQGNSA. There are 14 residues in the CDR3. Trimming removed 5 bases from V and 0 bases from J, with 8 bases in between. The CDR3 here is CASSGQHSNQPQHF. In DNA form, the CDR3 reads TGTGCCAGCAGCGGACAGCATAGCAATCAGCCCCAGCATTTT. Based on the CDR3 plus reference TRBV7-2 and TRBJ1-5, the full variable domain is GAGVSQSPSNKVTEKGKDVELRCDPISGHTALYWYRQSLGQGLEFLIYFQGNSAPDKSGLPSDRFSAERTGGSVSTLTIQRTQQEDSAVYLCASSGQHSNQPQHFGDGTRLSIL.

This clone was counted ten times or more. The V and J genes are TRBV27 and TRBJ1-2; TRBD1 matches 7 bases. The germline CDR1 and CDR2 sequences are MNHEY and SMNVEV (reference sequence). This CDR3 is built from 13 residues. V was pared by 6 bases and J by 5 bases, with 6 bases of the junction left unmatched. This CDR3 reads CASRRDSAYGYTF. The CDR3 DNA reads as TGTGCCAGCAGGCGGGACAGCGCTTATGGCTACACCTTC.

This clone was seen at least ten times. The chain combines TRBV30 with TRBJ1-2, with D uncertain. Germline CDR1 reads GTSNPN; CDR2 reads SVGIG (reference sequence). V dropped 4 bases and J dropped 9 bases, with 9 bases sitting between them. The CDR3 consists of 10 residues. CDR3 residues: CAWMGRCYTF. CDR3 DNA sequence: TGTGCCTGGATGGGCCGCTGCTACACCTTC.

This clone has at least ten counts. V gene TRBV7-3 combines with J gene TRBJ2-3, with D perhaps matching TRBD2 (6 bases). Trimming cost V 0 bases and J 5 bases, with 9 bases left between them. The germline V gene has CDR1 SGHTA and CDR2 FQGTGA. The CDR3 extends over 14 amino acids. CDR3 sequence: CASSLTPGGDTQYF. The CDR3, as DNA: TGTGCCAGCAGCTTAACGCCCGGGGGAGATACGCAGTATTTT. Filled out from reference TRBV7-3 and TRBJ2-3, the complete variable domain reads GAGVSQTPSNKVTEKGKYVELRCDPISGHTALYWYRQSLGQGPEFLIYFQGTGAADDSGLPNDRFFAVRPEGSVSTLKIQRTERGDSAVYLCASSLTPGGDTQYFGPGTRLTVL.

This clone was counted ten times or more. This rearrangement joins TRBV27 to TRBJ2-7; 9 bases are shared with TRBD1. Germline assignment: CDR1 MNHEY and CDR2 SMNVEV (reference sequence). The CDR3 has 16 residues. The ends lost 6 bases at V and 0 bases at J; junction bases unmatched: 9. Written as DNA, the CDR3 is TGTGCCAGCAGCCCATCGAGGACAGGGGTCTCCTACGAGCAGTACTTC. The encoded protein is CASSPSRTGVSYEQYF.

This clone came up many times. V is TRBV4-2 and J is TRBJ2-2, with D possibly matching TRBD2 (5 bases). This CDR3 contains 15 residues. The V gene's germline CDR1 is LGHNA and CDR2 YNFKEQ. Trimming took off 4 bases at V and 3 bases at J, with 12 bases between the two ends. The CDR3 is CASSLKLGDTGELFF. CDR3 nucleotides: TGTGCCAGCAGCCTCAAACTAGGCGACACCGGGGAGCTGTTTTTT.

This clone was recorded many times. The chain is built from TRBV7-9 and TRBJ2-1; TRBD2 might be the D (6 bases). Trimming left V 7 bases short and J 4 bases short, with 14 bases between. The CDR3 has 14 amino acids. Germline CDR1 SEHNR, CDR2 FQNEAQ (reference sequence). The CDR3 DNA reads TGTGCCAGCACTATGGGACTGCGGTACAATGAGCAGTTCTTC. Protein product: CASTMGLRYNEQFF.

Here the CDR3 reads CASSLGRDTDTQYF. The CDR3 DNA reads as TGTGCCAGCAGCTTAGGACGGGACACAGATACGCAGTATTTT. The chain couples TRBV7-6 to TRBJ2-3, with D tentatively TRBD2 (5 bases). Deletions cut 1 base from V and 2 bases from J, with 7 bases between. The CDR3 consists of 14 residues. Germline CDR1 and CDR2: SGHVS and FNYEAQ.

In its sample, this clone was seen many times. The chain is built from TRBV11-2 and TRBJ2-3, with a weak D call TRBD1 (5 bases). The CDR3 runs to 17 residues. From germline, CDR1 is SGHAT and CDR2 FQNNGV. Trimming removed 1 base from V and 0 bases from J, with 14 bases in between. CDR3 in DNA: TGTGCCAGCAGCTTAGGGGGCAGTCCAACTAGCACAGATACGCAGTATTTT. Protein product: CASSLGGSPTSTDTQYF.